This T cell receptor beta chain comes out of a study of T cells in Graves' hyperthyroidism and ophthalmopathy. Study summary: Blood from the periphery was taken at initial diagnosis, before any treatment.

With duration under 3 months, ophthalmopathy was active: Clinical Activity Score at least 3, NOSPECS at least 4. The investigators amplified TCR beta CDR3 regions from RNA transcripts. A set of HTBI primers served as the primers for a first-round RT-PCR of the TCR CDR3. TCRdb redid the calling of the multiplex PCR reads with MiXCR, one entry per CDR3 protein. The data show hundreds of thousands of distinct CDR3 sequences, about a fifth seen once. The germline V gene has CDR1 MNHGY and CDR2 SAAAGT. V lost 3 bases to trimming and J lost 4 bases; unmatched junction nucleotides: 6. This CDR3 region has 15 residues.

The chain uses TRBV6-8 and TRBJ2-3; 8 positions agree with TRBD2. What was sequenced was blood. This TCR derives from a man aged 30 to 39 with Graves' ophthalmopathy. CDR3 residues: CASSYRREVPDTQYF. The CDR3 DNA reads TGTGCCAGCAGTTATCGGCGGGAGGTTCCAGATACGCAGTATTTT.